This TCR beta chain stems from a study of cytomegalovirus exposure and HLA in healthy donors. In regard to this clone: Antigen specificity is unknown.

The PCR used 60 Vbeta and 13 Jbeta primers. Produced via immunoSEQ multiplex PCR; TCRdb's table is partial and in-frame only. The repertoire has about 160,000 clones, just under 75% of them found once; the top ten carry 1.5% to 2%. Study conclusions and caveats: TCR beta V- and J-gene trimming was later associated with a missense DCLRE1C variant. A list of 150 to 200 TCR beta chains associated with cytomegalovirus was given. Researchers reportedly found TCR beta sequences accurately predicted most subjects' HLA-A and HLA-B alleles. The authors confirmed in vitro that a few CMV-associated chains were specific for CMV antigens.

The ends were cut back, 0 bases at V and 3 bases at J, with 6 bases in the middle. This CDR3 region has 13 residues. Per germline, CDR1 SGHTA and CDR2 FQGNSA. Sequencing input: PBMCs. The receptor was derived from a young woman in good health and CMV-seronegative. The gene calls are TRBV7-2 and TRBJ2-7, with D hard to call. DNA of the CDR3: TGTGCCAGCAGCTTAGCGGTGAGCTACGAGCAGTACTTC. Residues: CASSLAVSYEQYF.